This T cell receptor beta chain was observed in a study of T cell responses to AZD1222 COVID-19 vaccine. Study background: Pooling of second doses given at about 4 or about 12 weeks was done.

Trimming left V 0 bases short and J 6 bases short, with 19 bases between. There are 16 residues in the CDR3. Germline V gives CDR1 SGHNT, CDR2 YYREEE (reference sequence). The protocol was immunoSEQ multiplex PCR, while the TCRdb copy is restricted to in-frame clones and leaves out a portion. The table has 150,000 to 200,000 clones, around 87% seen once. Comments on this clone: Its antigen is undetermined.

Study findings and constraints: Sampled repertoires all dated from after the peak T cell response. Mostly white British, mostly female donors; authors suggested clonal diversity may be underestimated.

The chain has TRBV5-4 and TRBJ2-7; the D call may be TRBD1 or TRBD2 (5 bases each). Here the sequenced sample was peripheral blood, taken on day 0 of AZD1222 vaccination. This receptor was identified in an adult in good health. The CDR3 DNA follows: TGTGCCAGCAGCTTGGTGGGGGAACCTACTCAGTGCGAGCAGTACGTC. This encodes CASSLVGEPTQCEQYV.